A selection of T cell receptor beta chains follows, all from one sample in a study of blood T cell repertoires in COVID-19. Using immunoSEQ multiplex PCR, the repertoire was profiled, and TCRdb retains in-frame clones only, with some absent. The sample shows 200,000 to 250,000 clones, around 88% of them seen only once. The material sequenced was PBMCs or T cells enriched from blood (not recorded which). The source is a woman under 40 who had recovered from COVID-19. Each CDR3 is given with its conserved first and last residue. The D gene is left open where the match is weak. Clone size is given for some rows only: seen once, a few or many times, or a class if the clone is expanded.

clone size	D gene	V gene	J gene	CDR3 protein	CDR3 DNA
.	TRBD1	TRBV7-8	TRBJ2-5	CASNRGRFSSEETQYF	TGTGCCAGCAACAGGGGGAGGTTTTCCTCGGAGGAGACCCAGTACTTC
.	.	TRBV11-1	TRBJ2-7	CASSPDYSSEQYF	TGTGCCAGCAGCCCCGACTACTCCAGCGAGCAGTACTTC
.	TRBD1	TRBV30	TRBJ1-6	CAWSAIQGTFYNSPLHF	TGTGCCTGGAGTGCGATACAGGGGACTTTTTATAATTCACCCCTCCACTTT
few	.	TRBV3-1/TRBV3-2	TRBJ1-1	CASAATLNTEAFF	TGTGCCAGCGCGGCAACCCTGAACACTGAAGCTTTCTTT
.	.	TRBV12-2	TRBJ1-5	CASRPSQPQHF	TGTGCAAGTCGCCCCAGTCAGCCCCAGCATTTT
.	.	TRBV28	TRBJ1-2	CASSLLSRDIGYTF	TGTGCCAGCAGTTTACTCTCCAGGGATATTGGCTACACCTTC
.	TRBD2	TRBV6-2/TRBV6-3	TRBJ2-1	CASSHFLAGGSYNEQFF	TGTGCCAGCAGCCATTTCCTAGCGGGAGGCTCCTACAATGAGCAGTTCTTC
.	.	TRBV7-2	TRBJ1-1	CASSPRRGNTEAFF	TGTGCCAGCAGCCCCCGGAGGGGGAACACTGAAGCTTTCTTT
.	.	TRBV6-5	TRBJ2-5	CASSWDLGTQYF	TGTGCCAGCAGTTGGGACTTGGGGACCCAGTACTTC
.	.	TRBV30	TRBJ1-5	CAWSVQGPQPQHF	TGTGCCTGGAGTGTACAGGGACCACAGCCCCAGCATTTT
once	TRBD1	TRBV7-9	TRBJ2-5	CASSSWTGGEETQYF	TGTGCCAGCAGCTCCTGGACAGGGGGCGAGGAGACCCAGTACTTC
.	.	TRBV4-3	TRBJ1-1	CASSQTQNTEAFF	TGCGCCAGCAGCCAAACTCAGAACACTGAAGCTTTCTTT
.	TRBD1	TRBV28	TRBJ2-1	CASRQGSSYNEQFF	TGTGCCAGCAGACAGGGGAGCTCCTACAATGAGCAGTTCTTC
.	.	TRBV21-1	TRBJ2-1	CASSRHSGRPFF	TGTGCCAGCAGCAGGCATAGCGGGAGGCCGTTCTTC
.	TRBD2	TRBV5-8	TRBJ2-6	CASSGGGVSGANVLTF	TGTGCCAGCAGCGGGGGAGGGGTGTCTGGGGCCAACGTCCTGACTTTC
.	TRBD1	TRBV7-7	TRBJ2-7	CASSPRTGFPYEQYF	TGTGCTAGCAGCCCTAGGACAGGGTTTCCCTACGAGCAGTACTTC
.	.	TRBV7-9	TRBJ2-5	CASSSSRTDIEETQYF	TGTGCCAGCAGCTCATCTCGGACAGATATTGAAGAGACCCAGTACTTC
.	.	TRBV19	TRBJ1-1	CASSINPGMNTEAFF	TGTGCCAGTAGTATTAACCCGGGGATGAACACTGAAGCTTTCTTT
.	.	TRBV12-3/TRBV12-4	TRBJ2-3	CASSPFTDTQYF	TGTGCCAGCAGTCCATTCACAGATACGCAGTATTTT
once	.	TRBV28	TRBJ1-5	CASSRDSNQPQHF	TGTGCCAGCAGTCGGGATTCCAATCAGCCCCAGCATTTT
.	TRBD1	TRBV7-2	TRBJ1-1	CASSSPGGWTEAFF	TGTGCCAGCAGCTCGCCAGGGGGTTGGACTGAAGCTTTCTTT
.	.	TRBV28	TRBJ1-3	CASSYDSTGSGNTIYF	TGTGCCAGCAGTTACGACTCAACAGGCTCTGGAAACACCATATATTTT
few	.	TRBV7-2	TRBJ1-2	CASSATGLDYGYTF	TGTGCCAGCAGCGCCACAGGGTTAGACTATGGCTACACCTTC
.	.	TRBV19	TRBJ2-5	CASSRGDTRWETQYF	TGTGCCAGTAGTCGGGGGGACACCCGGTGGGAGACCCAGTACTTC
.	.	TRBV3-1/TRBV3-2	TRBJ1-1	CASSQQPIMNTEAFF	TGTGCCAGCAGCCAACAACCTATTATGAACACTGAAGCTTTCTTT
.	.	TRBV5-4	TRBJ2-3	CASSLAAGAFSTDTQYF	TGTGCCAGCAGCTTGGCGGCGGGGGCCTTTAGCACAGATACGCAGTATTTT
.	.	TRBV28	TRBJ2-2	CASSYTGTGELFF	TGTGCCAGCAGTTATACAGGGACCGGGGAGCTGTTTTTT
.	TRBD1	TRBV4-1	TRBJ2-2	CASTRDRKGTGELFF	TGCGCCAGCACCAGGGACAGGAAGGGAACCGGGGAGCTGTTTTTT
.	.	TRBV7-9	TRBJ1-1	CASSSSIGEAFF	TGTGCCAGCAGCTCCAGTATTGGTGAAGCTTTCTTT
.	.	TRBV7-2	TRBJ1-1	CASSLEGRAPEAFF	TGTGCCAGCAGCTTAGAGGGCAGGGCCCCTGAAGCTTTCTTT
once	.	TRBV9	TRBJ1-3	CASSVAGYHAGNTIYF	TGTGCCAGCAGCGTAGCAGGATACCATGCCGGAAACACCATATATTTT
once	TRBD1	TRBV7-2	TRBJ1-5	CASSLAQGGGQPQHF	TGTGCCAGCAGCTTAGCGCAGGGGGGTGGTCAGCCCCAGCATTTT
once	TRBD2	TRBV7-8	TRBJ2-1	CASSSSGTRNNEQFF	TGTGCCAGCAGCAGTAGCGGGACCCGGAACAATGAGCAGTTCTTC
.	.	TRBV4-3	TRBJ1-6	CASSSTTVDNSPLHF	TGCGCCAGCAGCTCGACGACAGTGGATAATTCACCCCTCCACTTT
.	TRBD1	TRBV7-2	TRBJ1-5	CASSFMGQAGEPQHF	TGTGCCAGCAGCTTCATGGGACAGGCAGGCGAGCCCCAGCATTTT
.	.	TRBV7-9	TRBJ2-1	CASSGGGVSYNEQFF	TGTGCCAGCAGCGGAGGGGGGGTCTCCTACAATGAGCAGTTCTTC
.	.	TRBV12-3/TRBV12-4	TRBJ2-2	CASKEQGSGELFF	TGTGCCAGCAAGGAACAGGGAAGCGGGGAGCTGTTTTTT
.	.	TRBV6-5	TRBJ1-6	CASRLGASSSPLHF	TGTGCCAGCAGACTCGGAGCGAGTAGTTCACCCCTCCACTTT
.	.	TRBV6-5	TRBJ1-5	CASSNRVGNQPQHF	TGTGCCAGCAGCAACAGGGTCGGCAATCAGCCCCAGCATTTT
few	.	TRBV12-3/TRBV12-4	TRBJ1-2	CASSLGANYGYTF	TGTGCCAGCAGTTTAGGAGCGAACTATGGCTACACCTTC
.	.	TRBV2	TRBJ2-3	CASSEARRTATDTQYF	TGTGCCAGCAGTGAAGCGCGTAGGACTGCCACAGATACGCAGTATTTT
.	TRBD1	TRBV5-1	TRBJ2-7	CASSLARQGADEQYF	TGCGCCAGCAGCTTAGCCAGACAGGGGGCCGACGAGCAGTACTTC